Following are 26 T cell receptor beta chains from one sample sequenced in a study of cytomegalovirus exposure and HLA in healthy donors. 13 Jbeta primers and 60 Vbeta primers were used for the PCR. TCRdb keeps only in-frame clones here, not all; method: immunoSEQ multiplex PCR. Of roughly 120,000 clones listed, around 68% are singletons. Sequences were obtained from PBMCs. These receptors were collected from a woman in her 40s in good health and CMV-seropositive.

The chain employs TRBV2 and TRBJ2-7; 13 nucleotides match TRBD2. Germline assignment: CDR1 SNHLY and CDR2 FYNNEI. The V segment lost 7 bases and the J segment 3 bases; nucleotides outside the gene matches: 6. The CDR3 is made up of 15 amino acids. The CDR3 nucleotides are TGTGCCAGCACCGCCCGACTAGCGGGGGGCTACGAGCAGTACTTC. Its translation is CASTARLAGGYEQYF. The whole variable domain, remainder taken from reference TRBV2 and TRBJ2-7, is EPEVTQTPSHQVTQMGQEVILRCVPISNHLYFYWYRQILGQKVEFLVSFYNNEISEKSEIFDDQFSVERPDGSNFTLKIRSTKLEDSAMYFCASTARLAGGYEQYFGPGTRLTVT.

The chain has TRBV6-6 and TRBJ1-1; 8 nucleotides agree with TRBD1. Germline V gives CDR1 MNHNY, CDR2 SVGAGI (reference sequence). The length of the CDR3 is 15 residues. The V segment lost 8 bases and the J segment 4 bases; nucleotides outside the gene matches: 12. DNA for the CDR3: TGTGCCAGCGCTAGGGGACAGGCTTGGGGCACTGAAGCTTTCTTT. As protein: CASARGQAWGTEAFF.

This chain joins TRBV5-1 and TRBJ2-6, with TRBD2 identical over 9 bases. The CDR3 length is 20 residues. Germline CDR1 reads SGHRS; CDR2 reads YFSETQ. J gave up 2 bases and V 1 base, and 13 bases lay outside the gene matches. The CDR3 is CASSLMTAGGGIAGANVLTF. The CDR3 region has the DNA TGCGCCAGCAGCTTGATGACAGCGGGGGGCGGAATTGCTGGGGCCAACGTCCTGACTTTC.

The rearrangement links TRBV6-5 to TRBJ1-2, with TRBD1 matching 9 bases. The germline gives CDR1 MNHEY, CDR2 SVGAGI. Trimming cost V 5 bases and J 4 bases; bases outside gene matches: 8. There are 15 residues in the CDR3. CDR3 sequence reads: CASSKTGQGSYGYTF. DNA of the CDR3: TGTGCCAGCAGTAAAACGGGACAGGGCAGCTATGGCTACACCTTC.

J is TRBJ2-5 and V is TRBV18; D remains unclear. Trimming removed 5 bases from V and 7 bases from J, with 11 bases in between. The CDR3 totals 12 residues. Germline V gives CDR1 KGHSH, CDR2 LQKENI. The CDR3 DNA follows: TGTGCCAGCTCATCGATTCAGCGGACCCAGTACTTC. Translated, it gives CASSSIQRTQYF. The full variable domain, its missing parts supplied by reference TRBV18 and TRBJ2-5, is NAGVMQNPRHLVRRRGQEARLRCSPMKGHSHVYWYRQLPEEGLKFMVYLQKENIIDESGMPKERFSAEFPKEGPSILRIQQVVRGDSAAYFCASSSIQRTQYFGPGTRLLVL.

This chain uses TRBV19 with TRBJ2-1; 10 positions agree with TRBD1. The V gene end was trimmed by 5 bases and the J gene end by 1 base; junction bases not matched to a gene: 14. CDR3 length equals 19 residues. The germline CDR1 and CDR2 sequences are LNHDA and SQIVND (reference sequence). CDR3 in amino acids: CASSPPGQGRLRSYNEQFF. The CDR3 DNA sequence: TGTGCCAGTAGTCCTCCGGGACAGGGGCGTTTGAGGTCCTACAATGAGCAGTTCTTC.

Concerning this clone itself: A read error may account for a junction end that differs from germline. The chain links TRBV4-2 to TRBJ2-4; 9 nucleotides align to TRBD2. This CDR3 has 19 amino acids. Per germline, CDR1 LGHNA and CDR2 YNFKEQ. Written as DNA, the CDR3 is TGTGCCGGCAGCCAAGAGGGGGCGGGAGGGCCTATAGCCAAAAACATTCAGTACTTC. Translating gives CAGSQEGAGGPIAKNIQYF.

The genes are TRBV7-2 and TRBJ1-6, with D hard to call. V shed 5 bases and J shed 0 bases, with 14 bases lying between them. The germline V gene encodes CDR1 SGHTA and CDR2 FQGNSA. This CDR3 region has 17 residues. The CDR3 nucleotides read TGTGCCAGCAGCCCATACCCTTTCGGCTCCTATAATTCACCCCTCCACTTT. Protein product: CASSPYPFGSYNSPLHF.

This chain connects TRBV6-5 to TRBJ2-5; TRBD1 agrees at 8 bases. Germline values: CDR1 MNHEY, CDR2 SVGAGI. This CDR3 comprises 14 residues. With 6 bases clipped from V and 4 bases from J, the junction kept 7 bases outside the gene matches. In DNA, the CDR3 is TGTGCCAGCAGATTACAGGGGGGTGGAGAGACCCAGTACTTC. Its protein is CASRLQGGGETQYF.

The chain has TRBV6-5 and TRBJ1-6, with unresolved D. The CDR3 consists of 16 residues. Germline V CDR1 and CDR2: MNHEY, SVGAGI. Trimming took off 0 bases at V and 6 bases at J, with 12 bases between the two ends. The CDR3 loop reads CASSYSGGSSNSPLHF. In DNA form, the CDR3 reads TGTGCCAGCAGTTACTCAGGAGGCAGCAGTAATTCACCCCTCCACTTT.

The chain joins TRBV27 to TRBJ2-1, with TRBD2 matching 8 bases. V lost 6 bases and J lost 3; bases outside the gene matches: 7. CDR3 length: 15 residues. Germline assignment: CDR1 MNHEY and CDR2 SMNVEV (reference sequence). The CDR3 DNA reads as TGTGCCAGCAGCCCGGGGAGCGGGGGCTACAATGAGCAGTTCTTC. This codes for CASSPGSGGYNEQFF.

The chain carries TRBV5-1 and TRBJ1-1; tentatively, D is TRBD1 (6 bases). The CDR3 has 14 residues. Trimming pared 4 bases from V and 1 base from J, leaving 11 bases between. Germline-derived CDR1 and CDR2 are SGHRS and YFSETQ. The CDR3 sequence is CASSPLTGNTEAFF. CDR3 DNA: TGCGCCAGCAGCCCTCTGACAGGGAACACTGAAGCTTTCTTT.

This clone appeared a few times. The chain links TRBV18 to TRBJ1-2; no clear D. Trimming took off 2 bases at V and 5 bases at J, with 6 bases between the two ends. The CDR3 runs 12 residues. Germline lookup yields CDR1 KGHSH and CDR2 LQKENI. CDR3 DNA sequence: TGTGCCAGCTCACCAGGAGAATATGGCTACACCTTC. The encoded protein is CASSPGEYGYTF.

The chain recombines TRBV5-1 with TRBJ2-7, with D possibly matching TRBD2 (5 bases). This CDR3 is built from 15 residues. Germline lookup yields CDR1 SGHRS and CDR2 YFSETQ. Trimming shortened V by 0 bases and J by 4 bases, and 14 bases separated the two germline ends. This CDR3 reads CASSLEWGVRYEQYF. CDR3 bases: TGCGCCAGCAGCTTGGAATGGGGAGTGAGGTACGAGCAGTACTTC.

The chain couples TRBV9 to TRBJ2-5, with TRBD1 matching over 10 bases. Looked up from germline, CDR1 is SGDLS and CDR2 is YYNGEE. The junction had 7 bases not matched to a gene; V was cut back by 4 bases and J by 4 bases. There are 15 residues in the CDR3. The CDR3 sequence is CASSPRTGGGETQYF. The CDR3 coding sequence is TGTGCCAGCAGCCCGCGGACAGGGGGAGGAGAGACCCAGTACTTC. Supplemented by reference TRBV9 and TRBJ2-5, the full variable domain reads DSGVTQTPKHLITATGQRVTLRCSPRSGDLSVYWYQQSLDQGLQFLIQYYNGEERAKGNILERFSAQQFPDLHSELNLSSLELGDSALYFCASSPRTGGGETQYFGPGTRLLVL.

In DNA form, the CDR3 reads TGTGCCAGCACGAACGGGGTCTACAATGAGCAGTTCTTC. Protein product: CASTNGVYNEQFF. This sequence joins TRBV27 and TRBJ2-1, with D possibly being TRBD2 (5 bases). Germline values: CDR1 MNHEY, CDR2 SMNVEV (reference sequence). CDR3 length: 13 residues. The ends were cut back, 7 bases at V and 3 bases at J, with 10 bases in the middle.

This clone was counted a single time. The CDR3 coding sequence is TGTGCCAGTAGGGACTGGGGCCGGACAGGGGACGGCGAGCAGTACTTC. Encoded protein: CASRDWGRTGDGEQYF. The V call is TRBV19, the J call TRBJ2-7; TRBD1 agrees at 9 bases. The CDR3 loop spans 16 amino acids. Trimming at V came to 6 bases and at J to 6 bases, leaving 15 bases not matched to a gene. In germline, CDR1 is LNHDA, CDR2 SQIVND (reference sequence).

The chain recombines TRBV5-4 with TRBJ2-3, with a tentative D call TRBD1 (7 bases). The CDR3 has 19 residues. Per the germline V gene, CDR1 is SGHNT and CDR2 is YYREEE (reference sequence). The ends were cut back, 2 bases at V and 6 bases at J, with 28 bases in the middle. For the CDR3, the DNA is TGTGCCAGCAGCTTTTTTTGGCCGGCGGGACAGATCTGTGGGGATACGCAGTATTTT. Its translation is CASSFFWPAGQICGDTQYF.

This chain links TRBV5-1 with TRBJ2-7; tentative D call: TRBD2 (6 bases). Germline loops: CDR1 SGHRS, CDR2 YFSETQ. The length of the CDR3 is 14 residues. Trimming pared 0 bases from V and 6 bases from J, leaving 13 bases between. The chain's CDR3 is CASSLAGAGTEQYF. Here the CDR3 DNA reads TGCGCCAGCAGCTTGGCCGGAGCGGGTACCGAGCAGTACTTC.

V usage is TRBV9 and J usage is TRBJ2-7; TRBD1 might be the D (5 bases). V gave up 2 bases and J gave up 6 bases, with 18 bases separating them. This CDR3 spans 15 amino acids. Germline values: CDR1 SGDLS, CDR2 YYNGEE. The CDR3 spells CASSVGVRAFPEQYF. CDR3 sequence (DNA): TGTGCCAGCAGCGTGGGTGTCAGGGCGTTTCCCGAGCAGTACTTC.

This clone occurred a few times. The gene calls are TRBV7-9 and TRBJ1-2; D remains ambiguous. Germline assignment: CDR1 SEHNR and CDR2 FQNEAQ (reference sequence). Trimming pared 5 bases from V and 3 bases from J, leaving 10 bases between. The CDR3 is made up of 13 amino acids. The CDR3 region is CASSTEVDYGYTF. For the CDR3, the DNA is TGTGCCAGCAGCACAGAAGTGGACTATGGCTACACCTTC. Full variable domain (remainder filled in from reference TRBV7-9 and TRBJ1-2): DTGVSQNPRHKITKRGQNVTFRCDPISEHNRLYWYRQTLGQGPEFLTYFQNEAQLEKSRLLSDRFSAERPKGSFSTLEIQRTEQGDSAMYLCASSTEVDYGYTFGSGTRLTVV.

This clone turned up a few times. The CDR3 reads CASSQGWGTAEAFF. The CDR3 DNA reads as TGCGCCAGCAGCCAAGGATGGGGCACGGCTGAAGCTTTCTTT. This chain connects TRBV4-3 to TRBJ1-1; maybe TRBD1 (5 bases). V lost 1 base and J lost 6, with 12 bases in between. Germline lookup yields CDR1 LGHNA and CDR2 YSLEER. The CDR3 totals 14 residues.

This chain joins TRBV6-5 and TRBJ1-5; a possible D gene is TRBD1 (5 bases). This CDR3 contains 15 residues. Trimming removed 8 bases from V and 5 bases from J, with 19 bases in between. CDR1 MNHEY and CDR2 SVGAGI come from the germline V gene. The CDR3: CASSLGGVRDQPQHF. The CDR3 DNA reads TGTGCCAGCTCCCTTGGGGGGGTTAGGGATCAGCCCCAGCATTTT.

CDR3 in DNA: TGTGCCAGCAGTCTTCCGGGTAACAATCAGCCCCAGCATTTT. This sequence encodes CASSLPGNNQPQHF. The chain links TRBV6-1 to TRBJ1-5; unclear D gene. Germline CDR1 reads MNHNS; CDR2 reads SASEGT. V gave up 5 bases and J gave up 3 bases, with 11 bases separating them. The CDR3 is 14 amino acids.

V gene TRBV18 combines with J gene TRBJ1-1; 12 positions match TRBD1. The trim removed 0 bases at V and 3 bases at J, leaving 8 bases unmatched. The CDR3 loop spans 18 amino acids. From germline, CDR1 is KGHSH and CDR2 LQKENI. The CDR3 DNA is TGTGCCAGCTCACCACCGGTCATCGGGACAGGGGGCTACACTGAAGCTTTCTTT. Translating it yields CASSPPVIGTGGYTEAFF.

Only a few counts were recorded for this clone. The chain has TRBV6-1 and TRBJ2-3; 8 positions match TRBD2. V shed 6 bases, J shed 3 bases, and the junction held 8 bases outside the gene matches. In germline, CDR1 is MNHNS, CDR2 SASEGT. The length of the CDR3 is 15 residues. CDR3 in amino acids: CASSRGLAETDTQYF. The CDR3 DNA reads as TGTGCCAGCAGCCGCGGACTAGCTGAGACAGATACGCAGTATTTT.